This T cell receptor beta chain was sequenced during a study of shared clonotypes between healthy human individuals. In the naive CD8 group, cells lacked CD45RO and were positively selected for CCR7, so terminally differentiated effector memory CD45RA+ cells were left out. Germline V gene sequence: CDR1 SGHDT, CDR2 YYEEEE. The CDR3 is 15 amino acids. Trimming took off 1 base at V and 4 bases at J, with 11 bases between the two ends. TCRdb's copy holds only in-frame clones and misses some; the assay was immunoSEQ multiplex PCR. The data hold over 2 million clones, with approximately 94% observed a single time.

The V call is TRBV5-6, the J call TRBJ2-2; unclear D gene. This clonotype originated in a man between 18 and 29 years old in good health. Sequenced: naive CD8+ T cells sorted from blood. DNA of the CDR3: TGTGCCAGCAGCTTGACAGCCAAACTCACCGGGGAGCTGTTTTTT. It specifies CASSLTAKLTGELFF.